A selection of T cell receptor beta chains follows, all from one sample in a study of blood T cell repertoires in COVID-19. The protocol was immunoSEQ multiplex PCR, while the TCRdb copy is restricted to in-frame clones and leaves out a portion. The data show around 400,000 clones, around 90% seen once. What was sequenced was peripheral blood. The source is a man aged 40-55 years with acute or convalescent COVID-19. Both conserved end residues are part of each CDR3. A D gene is named only where the DNA matches it firmly. Not all rows give a size; the values are once, few, many and, for expanded clones, a class.

cdr3_length j_call v_call clone_size d_call cdr3_nt cdr3_aa
14 TRBJ2-7 TRBV5-1 . . TGCGCCAGCAGCTTGTACCAGGGCTCCTACGAGCAGTACTTC CASSLYQGSYEQYF
14 TRBJ2-2 TRBV11-3 . . TGTGCCAGCAGCTTTGGCAGGGGAGCCGGGGAGCTGTTTTTT CASSFGRGAGELFF
14 TRBJ2-7 TRBV28 . TRBD2 TGTGCCAGCAGTGCCCCTAGCGGACTCTACGAGCAGTACTTC CASSAPSGLYEQYF
16 TRBJ1-1 TRBV7-9 . TRBD1 TGTGCCAGCAGCCCCGGGACAGGGGGGTGGGGCACTGAAGCTTTCTTT CASSPGTGGWGTEAFF
15 TRBJ1-1 TRBV10-3 once . TGTGCCATCAGGGAAGGTTACGGAGGGACCACTGAAGCTTTCTTT CAIREGYGGTTEAFF
12 TRBJ1-1 TRBV10-3 . TRBD1 TGTGCCATTCAGGGGGCCGACACTGAAGCTTTCTTT CAIQGADTEAFF
12 TRBJ2-7 TRBV5-8 . . TGTGCCAGCAGCTCTCGTCCCAGGGAGCAGTACTTC CASSSRPREQYF
13 TRBJ1-2 TRBV4-2 . . TGTGCCAGCAGCCAAGAGACAGAATATGGCTACACCTTC CASSQETEYGYTF
19 TRBJ2-5 TRBV21-1 . . TGTGCCAGCAGCAAAGAATTGTATGGGACAGCCCAAAAACAAGAGACCCAGTACTTC CASSKELYGTAQKQETQYF
11 TRBJ2-3 TRBV18 . . TGTGCCAGCTCACCTCAAGATACGCAGTATTTT CASSPQDTQYF
15 TRBJ1-2 TRBV27 . TRBD1 TGTGCCAGTCCTCGGACAGGGCCAGGGTTGGATGGCTACACCTTC CASPRTGPGLDGYTF
12 TRBJ2-1 TRBV20-1 . . TGCAGTGCTAGTCCCCAGAACAATGAGCAGTTCTTC CSASPQNNEQFF
12 TRBJ1-1 TRBV7-9 . . TGTGCCAGCAGCCTAGTCTCCACTGAAGCTTTCTTT CASSLVSTEAFF
15 TRBJ2-1 TRBV10-3 . . TGTGCCATCAGTGACAGGGTAGGGTCCTACAATGAGCAGTTCTTC CAISDRVGSYNEQFF
18 TRBJ2-6 TRBV28 . . TGTGCCAGCAGTTTTCGAGGCGTAGGTGTCCCTGGGGCCAACGTCCTGACTTTC CASSFRGVGVPGANVLTF
16 TRBJ1-3 TRBV18 . . TGTGCCAGCTCACCGGGAAAGCCAGGGGTTGGAAACACCATATATTTT CASSPGKPGVGNTIYF
14 TRBJ1-3 TRBV28 . TRBD1 TGTGCCAGCAGTGACAGGGGCTCTGGAAACACCATATATTTT CASSDRGSGNTIYF
14 TRBJ2-7 TRBV30 few . TGTGCCTGGGGGGAAAAGACAGGATATACGAAGCAGTACTTC CAWGEKTGYTKQYF
16 TRBJ1-2 TRBV18 . . TGTGCCAGCTCACCTTTCACAGGGCAGGCGAACTATGGCTACACCTTC CASSPFTGQANYGYTF
16 TRBJ2-1 TRBV9 . . TGTGCCAGCAGCGGTGGGCAGGGTGGGTCCTACAATGAGCAGTTCTTC CASSGGQGGSYNEQFF
15 TRBJ2-7 TRBV5-1 . TRBD1 TGCGCCAGCAGCTTGGTGGGACAGGGACCGGACGAGCAGTACTTC CASSLVGQGPDEQYF
13 TRBJ1-1 TRBV30 . TRBD1 TGTGCCTCCACGACAGGGGCGTACACTGAAGCTTTCTTT CASTTGAYTEAFF
14 TRBJ1-2 TRBV5-6 once TRBD1 TGTGCCAGCAGCCAGGGACAGGGAACATATGGCTACACCTTC CASSQGQGTYGYTF
14 TRBJ2-2 TRBV25-1 once . TGTGCCAGCAGTGACCAGGATATCACCGGGGAGCTGTTTTTT CASSDQDITGELFF
16 TRBJ2-1 TRBV29-1 once TRBD2 TGCAGCGTTGAAGGGTCTAGCGGACTATCCTACAATGAGCAGTTCTTC CSVEGSSGLSYNEQFF
13 TRBJ1-1 TRBV5-1 . . TGCGCCAGCAGCTTGGGGCAGGGTGGGGAAGCTTTCTTT CASSLGQGGEAFF
14 TRBJ2-1 TRBV9 . TRBD2 TGTGCCAGCAGCACGAGCGGGGGTTACAATGAGCAGTTCTTC CASSTSGGYNEQFF
13 TRBJ1-3 TRBV3-1/TRBV3-2 . . TGTGCCAGCAGCCAAGAACGGGGAAACACCATATATTTT CASSQERGNTIYF
14 TRBJ2-7 TRBV9 . . TGTGCCAGCAGCCCTCTCGGGGGGCCGCACGAGCAGTACTTC CASSPLGGPHEQYF
12 TRBJ1-3 TRBV6-5 few . TGTGCCAGCAGACCGGGAATCAGCACCATATATTTT CASRPGISTIYF
13 TRBJ1-1 TRBV9 . . TGTGCCAGCAGCGTAGACGGAGACACTGAAGCTTTCTTT CASSVDGDTEAFF
16 TRBJ2-3 TRBV2 . . TGTGCCAGCAGGGTGGGAAGTCTAGGGGGCACAGATACGCAGTATTTT CASRVGSLGGTDTQYF
14 TRBJ2-1 TRBV3-1/TRBV3-2 . TRBD1 TGTGCCAGCAGCCTGGGACAGGGGTTAGGTGAGCAGTTCTTC CASSLGQGLGEQFF
18 TRBJ1-6 TRBV19 . . TGTGCCAGTAGTATAGATGGCGATGGGGCTGCCTTTAATTCACCCCTCCACTTT CASSIDGDGAAFNSPLHF
13 TRBJ1-5 TRBV12-3/TRBV12-4 . . TGTGCCAGCAGTTTAGTCGGGGATCAGCCCCAGCATTTT CASSLVGDQPQHF
13 TRBJ1-1 TRBV27 . TRBD1 TGTGCCAGCATGACAGGGGAGGCCACTGAAGCTTTCTTT CASMTGEATEAFF
16 TRBJ1-4 TRBV15 . . TGTGCCACCAGCAGGTCCGGCGGGGCGGCTAATGAAAAACTGTTTTTT CATSRSGGAANEKLFF
15 TRBJ2-3 TRBV5-1 . TRBD2 TGCGCCAGCAGCCCGGGACTAGCGGACACAGATACGCAGTATTTT CASSPGLADTDTQYF
19 TRBJ2-1 TRBV7-8 . TRBD2 TGTGCCAGCAGCTTAGGATATCGCGGAGCGGGAAATGCCTACAATGAGCAGTTCTTC CASSLGYRGAGNAYNEQFF
15 TRBJ1-5 TRBV30 . . TGTGCCTGGAGCGGATCCGCCAGGGGCGATCAGCCCCAGCATTTT CAWSGSARGDQPQHF
16 TRBJ1-4 TRBV6-6 . . TGTGCCAGCAGTTACAGGCCTGCCGGGGCTAATGAAAAACTGTTTTTT CASSYRPAGANEKLFF
11 TRBJ2-3 TRBV28 . TRBD2 TGTGCCAGCGGACTAGCGGCGACGCAGTATTTT CASGLAATQYF
17 TRBJ2-2 TRBV7-6 . TRBD2 TGTGCCAGCAGCTTCCTTACTAGCGGGGGGCACACCGGGGAGCTGTTTTTT CASSFLTSGGHTGELFF
14 TRBJ2-7 TRBV6-1 . . TGTGCCAGCAGTGAAGTGGGCAGCCCCTACGAGCAGTACTTC CASSEVGSPYEQYF
18 TRBJ2-4 TRBV19 . . TGTGCCAGTAGGTGGGGGGAAACAAACAAAGGAGCCAAAAACATTCAGTACTTC CASRWGETNKGAKNIQYF
15 TRBJ1-2 TRBV30 . TRBD1 TGTGCCTGGAGCAGTTCGAGGGGACAGACCTATGGCTACACCTTC CAWSSSRGQTYGYTF
12 TRBJ2-7 TRBV2 . . TGTGCCAGCAGCCAGTGGTTCCACGAGCAGTACTTC CASSQWFHEQYF
13 TRBJ1-1 TRBV11-3 . . TGTGCCAGCAGCCCATCGGGTGAAACTGAAGCTTTCTTT CASSPSGETEAFF
12 TRBJ2-7 TRBV19 . . TGTGCCAGTTCGGGACAAAACTACGAGCAGTACTTC CASSGQNYEQYF
16 TRBJ2-1 TRBV7-6 . TRBD2 TGTGCCAGCAGCCCTCGTACTAGCGGGCCCTCCAATGAGCAGTTCTTC CASSPRTSGPSNEQFF
16 TRBJ1-2 TRBV7-8 . . TGTGCCAGCAGCTTAGTAGGGGCGGGGGGTAGCTATGGCTACACCTTC CASSLVGAGGSYGYTF
12 TRBJ1-2 TRBV27 . . TGTGCCAGCCAAACCACAGGGCAAGGCTACACCTTC CASQTTGQGYTF
15 TRBJ2-1 TRBV10-3 . TRBD2 TGTGCCATCAAGCGGGAGGGTAGCTCCTACAATGAGCAGTTCTTC CAIKREGSSYNEQFF
14 TRBJ2-4 TRBV6-1 . TRBD1 TGTGCCAGCAGTGAAGCAGGGGGCGCGGACATTCAGTACTTC CASSEAGGADIQYF
14 TRBJ1-4 TRBV6-6 . TRBD1 TGTGCCAGCAGTTACCGGACAGGTAACGAAAAACTGTTTTTT CASSYRTGNEKLFF
11 TRBJ2-7 TRBV11-2 . . TGTGCCAGCAGCCCGAGACAGGAGCAGTACTTC CASSPRQEQYF
14 TRBJ1-2 TRBV28 . . TGTGCCAGCAGTTTTCTGTCACAAAGCTATGGCTACACCTTC CASSFLSQSYGYTF
13 TRBJ2-1 TRBV28 . TRBD2 TGTGCCAGCACCAGCGGGAGGAGTTATGAGCAGTTCTTC CASTSGRSYEQFF
15 TRBJ1-2 TRBV27 . TRBD1 TGTGCCAGCAGTCCCGGGACAGGGCTTGGGTATGGCTACACCTTC CASSPGTGLGYGYTF